Below, one T cell receptor beta chain is given with its context. No cognate antigen has been identified for it. Per-base quality was not reported, and no clone a single base away is much larger than it. Via the germline V gene, CDR1 is SGHVS and CDR2 FNYEAQ. Spanning cysteine to phenylalanine, the CDR3 consists of 15 amino acids. The DNA shown is the 45-base CDR3, in frame from base 1. V is pared back by 2 bases and J by 0 bases, with 11 bases lying between the germline termini. The data were taken from a study of cytomegalovirus exposure and HLA in healthy donors (dated by TCRdb to about 2017). Regarding the complete study: According to an earlier analysis of several hundred of the donors, about 170 million T cells yielded roughly 110 million unique TCR beta sequences and more than 250 Gb of sequence data. The study combined high-throughput TCR immunosequencing, statistical association of individual TCRs with disease status, and machine learning to predict cytomegalovirus infection status. Of the 398 genotyped donors, approximately 83% fell in the genetic ancestry cluster associated with self-reported Caucasian donors. Donor age, sex, ethnicity and CMV serostatus were collected together with the repertoire data. A later genetic analysis used genome-wide SNP genotypes for about 65% of the 666 donors, treating that subset as a discovery cohort. The study used immunosequencing to profile the T cell repertoires of 670 or so subjects and linked those repertoires to cytomegalovirus serostatus. The aim of the study was to test whether cataloging public T cell receptors could identify signatures of past pathogen exposure. All discovery cohort repertoires had been generated on a single sequencing platform. To decide whether each TCR beta V gene segment behaved as functional or pseudogenic, an earlier analysis of several hundred of the donors relied on high-throughput TCR beta sequencing. Along with the approximately 600-subject first cohort, a separate validation cohort of about 110 different subjects was used. HLA typing included class I and class II loci at four-digit resolution. In the later analysis, no new phenotypic data were used to find candidate immune exposures; instead, reliance was placed on TCR beta sequences and their occurrence across donors. An early release that covered about 640 HLA-typed donors contained approximately 300 gigabases of sequencing data and tens of millions of unique TCR sequences. Because of strong linkage in the cohort, a handful of DR-DQ haplotypes were treated as single units for association and clustering. Typing coverage varied by locus: roughly 629-630 donors for A, B, C, DRB1 and DQB1; roughly 500 for DQA1; some 610 for DPA1; about 450 for DPB1. On average, roughly 240,000 unique TCR beta nucleotide sequences were sequenced per donor among a few hundred genotyped donors of the cohort, with about 19% of those sequences being non-productive. To study patterns of TCR occurrence, a later analysis re-analyzed previously published TCR beta repertoires from under 750 donors and added high-resolution HLA genotyping. Broad study findings and their caveats: A cluster of highly shared sequence variants was judged likely to represent a technical artifact of the sequencing pipeline. CMV serostatus was the only immune exposure information available for the cohort. The study gave a list of 150 to 200 TCR beta chains associated with cytomegalovirus. A later genetic analysis associated a missense DCLRE1C variant with V-gene and J-gene trimming of TCR beta chains, and an independent cohort replicated the association. Because HLA typing was missing for some donors at each locus, association tests included only the typed subset. In a later analysis, HLA-associated TCR beta chains showed more clonal expansion and lower generation probabilities than non-associated chains that were equally common. The 87-base-pair reads could not distinguish some IMGT-functional V segments, including TRBV6-2 and TRBV6-3, so those segments were excluded. In a later analysis, most CMV-associated TCR beta chains were found to appear HLA-restricted, with HLA associations seemingly driven largely by CMV exposure. When HLA alleles, especially DR and DQ, strongly co-occurred, TCR associations were difficult to assign to individual alleles. Broadly in line with IMGT annotations, most TCR beta V segments showed up in productive rearrangements about 90% or about 30% of the time in an earlier analysis of under 700 of the donors. A later analysis associated roughly 17,000 TCR beta sequences with specific HLA alleles at a false discovery rate of 0.05. Because counts were too low, roughly 17 rarely observed V segments, including chromosome 9 orphons, were left out of the earlier analysis of 587 of the donors. The presence/absence analyses assumed that sequencing depth was roughly uniform across donors, and that assumption may not be true. The authors suggested that the approach could potentially be generalized to other disease states and immunological phenotypes. Most TCR sequences were observed very rarely across donors, whereas some public TCRs were present in many individuals. A further reported finding was that TCR beta sequences accurately predicted the HLA-A and HLA-B alleles for most subjects in the first cohort. According to a later analysis, TCR association rates differed among HLA loci, with DRB1 alleles showing the most associated TCRs and HLA-C alleles showing the fewest. In vitro tests confirmed that a few of the cytomegalovirus-associated TCR beta chains recognize cytomegalovirus antigens. The classifier was reported to diagnose cytomegalovirus status with high specificity and sensitivity in both the original and validation cohorts. The cohort was sequenced for TCR beta chains only, and without alpha or paired-chain data the features that could be detected were limited. According to a later genetic analysis, donors in an Asian-associated ancestry cluster had fewer N-insertions in productive TCRs than the approximately 650-donor mean. Correlated functional status among segregating V segments might be attributable to linkage disequilibrium, but an unknown experimental factor could not be ruled out. According to a later analysis, parvovirus B19, influenza, CMV and Epstein-Barr virus appeared linked to several top co-occurrence clusters.

The cohort comprised 550 to 700 healthy bone marrow donors. At the time of sampling, all cohort members were nominally healthy, though unrecorded immune exposures were likely present. The donor tested CMV seropositive, placing the donor among the 290 or so seropositive members of the cohort. A peripheral blood sample was provided by each donor, and peripheral blood mononuclear cells were used for TCR beta sequencing. Genomic DNA was extracted from the blood cell samples with the Qiagen DNeasy Blood Extraction Kit. The method behind the library was the immunoSEQ multiplex PCR assay. For the multiplex PCR, a mixture combining 60 forward primers for TCR Vbeta segments and 13 reverse primers for TCR Jbeta segments was used. A multiplex PCR assay on genomic DNA amplified the CDR3 region of rearranged TCR beta genes. The Illumina HiSeq System was used to sequence the amplified TCR beta libraries as 87-base-pair reads. The original pipeline was this. A later analysis counted some 74 million unique TCR beta chains across the 550 to 750 repertoires, and about 10 million of these chains were shared by at least two donors. To remove PCR and sequencing errors, raw reads were error-corrected and collapsed into unique sequences using a nearest-neighbor algorithm that merged closely related sequences. V, D and J gene segments were assigned by aligning CDR3 sequences to IMGT reference sequences. For a sequence to be retained, at least a six-nucleotide match to both a V gene segment and a J gene segment was required. Rearrangements were called productive when the CDR3 lacked stop codons and stayed in frame with V and J; all others were non-productive. CDR3 was defined according to IMGT convention as the region running from the second conserved V-encoded cysteine to the conserved J-encoded phenylalanine. The earlier analysis of 500 to 650 of the donors excluded any sequence lacking an unambiguous match to a single V gene segment. In an earlier analysis of about 590 of the donors, a V segment was called functional when productive rearrangements were above 56.7%, and segregating when the standard deviation between donors exceeded 5%. A statistical classification framework was built for diagnosing cytomegalovirus status from the catalog of TCR beta chain sequences. In a later analysis, V and J genes were assigned by comparing TCR nucleotide sequences against IMGT/GENE-DB human TR gene sequences. Using the TCRdist pipeline, a later analysis assigned CDR3 sequences along with most-parsimonious VDJ recombination scenarios. In a later analysis, each TCR beta chain was defined by its CDR3 amino acid sequence together with its V-gene family, and reads without a unique V-gene family were excluded. As a way to deal with suspected cross-contamination and a sequencing artifact, a later analysis dropped 450 to 600 nucleotide sequences that were highly shared and had low generation probability. In a later analysis, a clonal expansion index for each public chain was calculated from normalized within-repertoire ranks of inferred template counts. In a later analysis, generation probabilities were computed using a VDJ recombination model fitted to out-of-frame rearrangements, and the results were checked against IGoR. In a later analysis, hypergeometric tests were used to score TCR-TCR, TCR-HLA and TCR-CMV co-occurrence, with a repertoire-size bias correction applied to TCR pairs. A later analysis estimated false discovery rates by permuting HLA or CMV assignments 20 times. In a later analysis, co-occurring TCRs were grouped using DBSCAN, with TCRdist sequence similarity added in when clustering inside HLA-allele-positive subsets. Repertoires with fewer than 30,000 or more than 120,000 public chains were left out of co-occurrence clustering, as were about five repertoires with anomalous nucleotide sharing. TCRdb holds this immuneACCESS table with in-frame rearrangements only. Some clones are missing; in checked studies, unresolved V genes explain under half, and the rest has no known cause. Clonal size and the V and J genes are those of that table, whereas D and trimming came from the DNA. Present in this sample are some 160,000 clones, around 83% of which were seen just once. The ten largest clones capture approximately 2.5% of the sample.

This receptor was taken from a man aged 25 to 40 in good health and CMV-seropositive. The chain is assembled from TRBV7-6 and TRBJ2-7, with no confident D gene call. The source material was PBMCs. The CDR3 region reads CASSLFEQSSYEQYF. Read as DNA, the sequence is TGTGCCAGCAGCTTATTCGAACAGAGCTCCTACGAGCAGTACTTC.